Detailed here is one T cell receptor beta chain. These data belong to a study of blood T cell repertoires in COVID-19. The overall study: Both acute and convalescent COVID-19 samples were obtained from the United States, Italy and Spain. Nucleic acid was either cDNA or gDNA, and it came from T cells, B-cell-depleted T cells, or PBMCs.

As originally analysed: For nucleated cells, counts were estimated from reference gene primer amplification. Generated by immunoSEQ multiplex PCR, the TCRdb table keeps only in-frame clones and is missing some. The V and J calls and clone size come from that table; D and trimming were worked out from the DNA. There are about 55,000 clones in the sample; approximately 85% occur only once, and 9.5% to 15% lies in the top ten. The sequencing sample was made of peripheral blood. The TCR was taken from a human donor in a cohort sampled during active COVID-19.

DNA of the CDR3: TGTGCCAGCAGCCGGGGGCAGCGCGGGCTCCAAGAGACCCAGTACTTC. This translates into CASSRGQRGLQETQYF. The rearrangement joins TRBV3-1 (or the pseudogene TRBV3-2) to TRBJ2-5, with D perhaps TRBD1 (6 bases). Trimming shortened V by 4 bases and J by 1 base, and 16 bases separated the two germline ends. This CDR3 contains 16 residues. CDR1 LGHDT and CDR2 YNNKEL come from the germline V gene (reference sequence).